The 27 T cell receptor beta chains below were found in one sample sequenced in a study of response to subunit inactivated influenza vaccine. TCRdb itself ran the RT-PCR reads through MiXCR, one entry per CDR3 protein. The sample lists approximately 500,000 distinct CDR3 sequences; 13% to 15% were seen once. Sequences were derived from PBMCs from blood, sampled 11 to 12 days after vaccination. The receptors shown here come from a man aged 45-65 years who received an inactivated influenza vaccine.

This clonotype occurred a few times. The genes are TRBV12-3 or TRBV12-4 and TRBJ1-1; D is uncertain. The germline V and J ends were trimmed by 3 bases and 4 bases, with 6 bases remaining between them. The CDR3 is made up of 12 amino acids. The CDR3 DNA reads as TGTGCCAGCAGTTTCGTAGGCACTGAAGCTTTCTTT. This translates into CASSFVGTEAFF.

Points on this clonotype: This may be a read error: a much more frequent sequence differs by one nucleotide. The rearrangement links TRBV4-2 to TRBJ2-5; D is unresolved. The CDR3 has 13 amino acids. The germline V gene has CDR1 LGHNA and CDR2 YNFKEQ. CDR3 DNA sequence: TGTGCCAGCATCCAAGAGTGGGGAGAGACCCAGTACTTC. Translating gives CASIQEWGETQYF.

This clonotype turned up a few times. The CDR3 sequence is CASRGLGTDTQYF. The CDR3 DNA sequence: TGCGCCAGCAGGGGGCTGGGCACAGATACGCAGTATTTT. This sequence joins TRBV5-1 and TRBJ2-3, with a possible D match to TRBD1 (5 bases). V lost 5 bases and J 1 base, leaving 8 bases between the germline ends. This CDR3 is built from 13 residues. Germline loops: CDR1 SGHRS, CDR2 YFSETQ.

The rearrangement links TRBV7-9 to TRBJ1-1; maybe TRBD1 (6 bases). V was trimmed by 4 bases and J by 4 bases, leaving 19 bases between them. This CDR3 comprises 16 residues. CDR1 is SEHNR, CDR2 FQNEAQ, per germline (reference sequence). The CDR3 region is CASSSRRGGRGTEAFF. Here the CDR3 DNA reads TGTGCCAGCAGCTCCCGGAGGGGGGGAAGGGGCACTGAAGCTTTCTTT.

This clonotype was detected a few times. The rearrangement links TRBV14 to TRBJ2-2; unclear D gene. Germline values: CDR1 SGHDN, CDR2 FVKESK. The CDR3 covers 16 residues. Between the trimmed V and J ends, which lost 0 bases and 5 bases, there was a span of 13 bases. CDR3 DNA sequence: TGTGCCAGCAGCCAAGAAGAGTTAGGATTGACCGGGGAGCTGTTTTTT. Protein sequence: CASSQEELGLTGELFF.

This clonotype came up a few times. This rearrangement joins TRBV7-9 to TRBJ2-5, with unresolved D. V shed 4 bases and J shed 2 bases, with 14 bases lying between them. This CDR3 has 15 residues. Germline V gene data show CDR1 as SEHNR and CDR2 as FQNEAQ (reference sequence). The CDR3 nucleotides read TGTGCCAGCAGCTCCGACGGACGCTTACAAGAGACCCAGTACTTC. As protein: CASSSDGRLQETQYF.

This clonotype was found a few times. The V gene is TRBV6-4, the J gene TRBJ2-7; D possibly uses TRBD1 or TRBD2 (5 bases each). Trimming took off 7 bases at V and 5 bases at J, with 15 bases between the two ends. Germline lookup yields CDR1 MRHNA and CDR2 SNTAGT. This CDR3 is 13 amino acids long. The CDR3 DNA reads as TGTGCCAGCAACTCCCGGGACGTTGACGAGCAGTACTTC. Its protein is CASNSRDVDEQYF.

This clonotype was seen more than once but under ten times. The rearrangement uses TRBV12-3 or TRBV12-4 and TRBJ2-7; the match to TRBD2 covers 9 bases. CDR3 length: 14 residues. V trimming: 3 bases; J trimming: 5 bases; junction bases outside the gene matches: 5. CDR3 sequence: CASSFAGGPDEQYF. The CDR3 DNA reads as TGTGCCAGCAGTTTCGCGGGAGGGCCGGACGAGCAGTACTTC.

The chain employs TRBV24-1 and TRBJ2-7, with D perhaps matching TRBD2 (6 bases). V dropped 3 bases and J dropped 1 base, with 12 bases sitting between them. The CDR3 loop spans 15 amino acids. Per the germline V gene, CDR1 is KGHDR and CDR2 is SFDVKD. The CDR3 DNA sequence: TGTGCCACCAGTGATGCGGACGGGGGATCCTACGAGCAGTACTTC. Its translation is CATSDADGGSYEQYF.

The gene calls are TRBV6-2 or TRBV6-3 and TRBJ1-1; 7 bases are shared with TRBD1. The germline V gene has CDR1 MNHEY and CDR2 SVGEGT. V lost 5 bases, J lost 10 bases, and 7 bases stayed unmatched. The length of the CDR3 is 12 residues. In DNA form, the CDR3 reads TGTGCCAGCAGTCCCACAGGGGAGGTAGCTTTCTTT. This gives the protein CASSPTGEVAFF.

This sequence joins TRBV5-1 and TRBJ2-1, with 10 bases aligning to TRBD1. V lost 3 bases to trimming and J lost 4 bases; unmatched junction nucleotides: 4. Germline V gives CDR1 SGHRS, CDR2 YFSETQ. This CDR3 contains 15 residues. CDR3 loop: CASSSGQGLYNEQFF. CDR3 DNA sequence: TGCGCCAGCAGCTCGGGACAGGGGCTATACAATGAGCAGTTCTTC.

This clonotype came up a few times. The chain recombines TRBV20-1 with TRBJ2-1; the D is unclear. The CDR3 extends over 15 amino acids. The germline V and J ends were trimmed by 0 bases and 1 base, with 10 bases remaining between them. Germline V CDR1 and CDR2: DFQATT, SNEGSKA (reference sequence). The CDR3 is CSARDPVRSYNEQFF. As DNA, the CDR3 is TGCAGTGCTAGAGATCCTGTTAGGTCCTACAATGAGCAGTTCTTC.

This clonotype was counted at least ten times. The DNA for the CDR3 is TGCAGCGTCGTGCGGGAGCAGAACACTGAAGCTTTCTTT. Its translation is CSVVREQNTEAFF. The V gene is TRBV29-1, the J gene TRBJ1-1; no definite D call. The CDR3 contains 13 residues. V lost 6 bases and J 1 base, leaving 12 bases between the germline ends. Looked up from germline, CDR1 is SQVTM and CDR2 is ANQGSEA.

A single count supports this clonotype. The V and J genes are TRBV7-9 and TRBJ2-7, with 10 bases aligning to TRBD1. Germline assignment: CDR1 SEHNR and CDR2 FQNEAQ (reference sequence). The CDR3 sequence is 15 residues long. Germline trimming cut 5 bases from V and 2 bases from J; bases unmatched to any gene: 6. The CDR3 region is CASSNWDRGAYEQYF. Here the CDR3 DNA reads TGTGCCAGCAGCAACTGGGACAGGGGAGCCTACGAGCAGTACTTC.

The chain is built from TRBV20-1 and TRBJ2-3, with D unclear. Per germline, CDR1 DFQATT and CDR2 SNEGSKA (reference sequence). The length of the CDR3 is 13 residues. V was cut by 6 bases and J by 0 bases, with 10 bases left in between. The CDR3 bases are TGCAGTGCCAACGCCCTTAGCACAGATACGCAGTATTTT. It yields the protein CSANALSTDTQYF.

The chain carries TRBV14 and TRBJ1-2; unclear D gene. CDR3 length equals 14 residues. The V end was cut by 1 base, the J end by 4 bases, with 10 bases between. CDR1 is SGHDN and CDR2 is FVKESK in the germline V gene. This CDR3 is CASSQVTGSYGYTF. The CDR3 DNA is TGTGCCAGCAGCCAAGTTACCGGGAGCTATGGCTACACCTTC.

This clonotype has only a few counts. The rearrangement joins TRBV4-2 to TRBJ1-4; TRBD1 is a possible D gene (6 bases). The CDR3 is 16 residues long. Germline values: CDR1 LGHNA, CDR2 YNFKEQ. The V end was cut by 2 bases, the J end by 3 bases, with 13 bases between. The CDR3, as DNA: TGTGCCAGCAGCCAAAGTTCTGGGGGCGCTAATGAAAAACTGTTTTTT. Amino acid sequence: CASSQSSGGANEKLFF.

The rearrangement joins TRBV7-2 to TRBJ2-1, with a tentative D call TRBD1 (6 bases). Per the germline V gene, CDR1 is SGHTA and CDR2 is FQGNSA. The CDR3 has 15 residues. V was shortened by 1 base and J by 5 bases, with 12 bases between the two germline ends. In nucleotides, the CDR3 is TGTGCCAGCAGCTTAGGGGGGCCCCTTGACAATGAGCAGTTCTTC. As protein: CASSLGGPLDNEQFF.

This clonotype has at least ten counts. V gene TRBV24-1 combines with J gene TRBJ1-5; no reliable D call. V gave up 5 bases and J gave up 3 bases, with 7 bases separating them. The CDR3 extends over 13 amino acids. CDR1 is KGHDR and CDR2 is SFDVKD in the germline V gene. The CDR3 loop is CATSGASNQPQHF. CDR3 nucleotide sequence: TGTGCCACCAGTGGAGCATCCAATCAGCCCCAGCATTTT.

This clonotype was counted only a few times. V and J are TRBV6-2 or TRBV6-3 and TRBJ2-1; D is undetermined. This CDR3 comprises 12 residues. In germline, CDR1 is MNHEY, CDR2 SVGEGT. V gave up 7 bases and J gave up 7 bases, with 11 bases separating them. The CDR3 coding sequence is TGTGCCAGCAAAAGTTCTGGGAATGAGCAGTTCTTC. Translated: CASKSSGNEQFF.

The chain joins TRBV3-1 to TRBJ2-1; TRBD2 matches at 9 bases. V was clipped by 3 bases and J by 9 bases; unmatched bases: 6. Germline V gene data show CDR1 as LGHDT and CDR2 as YNNKEL (reference sequence). This CDR3 region has 14 residues. CDR3 residues: CASSQSSGSREQFF. DNA for the CDR3: TGTGCCAGCAGCCAGAGTAGCGGGAGTCGTGAGCAGTTCTTC.

This clonotype was counted only a few times. The chain is built from TRBV20-1 and TRBJ1-5, with D maybe TRBD1 (6 bases). Germline V gene data show CDR1 as DFQATT and CDR2 as SNEGSKA (reference sequence). V lost 5 bases, J lost 3 bases, and 11 bases lay in between. The CDR3 loop spans 13 amino acids. The CDR3 is CSAPKGVNQPQHF. The DNA for the CDR3 is TGCAGTGCTCCCAAGGGGGTCAATCAGCCCCAGCATTTT.

This clonotype came up many times. The J gene is TRBJ2-3, the V gene TRBV6-5, with 7 bases identical to TRBD2. The CDR3 covers 15 residues. V dropped 4 bases and J dropped 3; count of bases not matched to a gene: 7. Germline V gives CDR1 MNHEY, CDR2 SVGAGI. The CDR3 here is CASSSLAAETDTQYF. The CDR3 DNA sequence: TGTGCCAGCAGTTCCCTAGCGGCGGAAACAGATACGCAGTATTTT.

The genes are TRBV6-1 and TRBJ2-1; no reliable D call. Trimming pared 6 bases from V and 0 bases from J, leaving 15 bases between. This CDR3 comprises 16 residues. Per germline, CDR1 MNHNS and CDR2 SASEGT. Written as DNA, the CDR3 is TGTGCCAGCAGCCCACCTGCACTTGTCTCCTACAATGAGCAGTTCTTC. This encodes CASSPPALVSYNEQFF.

This clonotype was recorded at least ten times. The chain recombines TRBV10-1 with TRBJ2-2; D not certain. Germline-derived CDR1 and CDR2 are WNHNN and SYGVQD (reference sequence). The CDR3 sequence is 13 residues long. V was pared by 0 bases and J by 6 bases, with 5 bases between. CDR3: CASSESYAGELFF. The DNA of the CDR3 is TGCGCCAGCAGTGAGTCTTACGCCGGGGAGCTGTTTTTT.

This clonotype was counted a few times. J is TRBJ2-2 and V is TRBV20-1; 16 nucleotides line up with TRBD2. In germline, CDR1 is DFQATT, CDR2 SNEGSKA (reference sequence). The CDR3 is 17 residues long. The V and J ends lost 2 bases and 3 bases, in that order; junction bases with no gene match: 3. The CDR3 nucleotides read TGCAGTGCTAGACCGGGACTAGCGGGAGGGTACACCGGGGAGCTGTTTTTT. Translating gives CSARPGLAGGYTGELFF.

This clonotype was found a few times. The chain joins TRBV12-3 or TRBV12-4 to TRBJ2-2, with 13 nucleotides matching TRBD2. The junction had 9 bases not matched to a gene; V was cut back by 3 bases and J by 2 bases. CDR3 length equals 19 residues. The CDR3, as DNA: TGTGCCAGCAGTTTCCGGCTTCGACTAGCGGGGGGAAACACCGGGGAGCTGTTTTTT. It translates to CASSFRLRLAGGNTGELFF.